The 31 T cell receptor beta chains reported below all come from one sample, sequenced in a study of cytomegalovirus exposure and HLA in healthy donors (dated by TCRdb to about 2017). Library method: the immunoSEQ multiplex PCR assay. For the multiplex PCR, a mixture combining 60 forward primers for TCR Vbeta segments and 13 reverse primers for TCR Jbeta segments was used. TCRdb took over this immuneACCESS table, retaining in-frame rearrangements with V and J assigned. Such tables are incomplete; in checked studies, under half of the missing clones stem from an unresolved V gene, and the remainder is unexplained. Present in this sample are about 100,000 clones, 79% of which were seen just once. The ten largest clones add up to around 4% of the sample. Sequenced sample: PBMCs. The receptors derive from a female donor in good health and CMV-seropositive.

This clone was detected a few times. The chain couples TRBV29-1 to TRBJ1-2; TRBD1 agrees at 7 bases. The CDR3 runs 15 residues. Germline V gives CDR1 SQVTM, CDR2 ANQGSEA. J lost 3 bases, V lost 3 bases, and 10 bases had no gene match. The CDR3 here is CSVDQKQGGDYGYTF. CDR3 sequence (DNA): TGCAGCGTTGATCAGAAGCAGGGGGGTGACTATGGCTACACCTTC.

The chain joins TRBV27 to TRBJ1-1; TRBD1 might be the D (6 bases). Trimming took off 0 bases at V and 1 base at J, with 6 bases between the two ends. The CDR3 spans 14 residues. CDR1 is MNHEY and CDR2 is SMNVEV in the germline V gene (reference sequence). The DNA of the CDR3 is TGTGCCAGCAGTTTATCGACAGGGAACACTGAAGCTTTCTTT. Protein: CASSLSTGNTEAFF.

The chain employs TRBV5-4 and TRBJ1-4; 8 bases are a match to TRBD1. The CDR3 runs to 15 residues. The junction had 4 bases not matched to a gene; V was cut back by 2 bases and J by 4 bases. Germline-derived CDR1 and CDR2 are SGHNT and YYREEE (reference sequence). CDR3 DNA sequence: TGTGCCAGCAGCTTCGGACAGGGCGGTAATGAAAAACTGTTTTTT. Residues: CASSFGQGGNEKLFF. Full variable domain (remainder filled in from reference TRBV5-4 and TRBJ1-4): ETGVTQSPTHLIKTRGQQVTLRCSSQSGHNTVSWYQQALGQGPQFIFQYYREEENGRGNFPPRFSGLQFPNYSSELNVNALELDDSALYLCASSFGQGGNEKLFFGSGTQLSVL.

The genes are TRBV15 and TRBJ1-4, with 7 nucleotides matching TRBD1. This CDR3 contains 13 residues. The J segment lost 8 bases and the V segment lost 4 bases, leaving 4 bases of the junction unmatched. The germline CDR1 and CDR2 sequences are LNHNV and YYDKDF (reference sequence). Here the CDR3 DNA reads TGTGCCACCAGCAATACCAGGGGGGAAAAACTGTTTTTT. Translation gives CATSNTRGEKLFF.

The gene calls are TRBV6-5 and TRBJ2-2, with D perhaps matching TRBD1 (6 bases). V gave up 3 bases and J gave up 1 base, with 9 bases separating them. The CDR3 runs 15 residues. Germline V gene lookup returns CDR1 MNHEY and CDR2 SVGAGI. The chain's CDR3 is CASSYGTLNTGELFF. In DNA, the CDR3 is TGTGCCAGCAGTTATGGGACATTGAACACCGGGGAGCTGTTTTTT.

This clone showed up just a few times. V is TRBV30 and J is TRBJ1-1; D gene ambiguous. The V end lost 0 bases, the J end lost 1 base, and 6 bases lay between the germline ends. This CDR3 has 13 amino acids. Germline V gene sequence: CDR1 GTSNPN, CDR2 SVGIG (reference sequence). In nucleotides, the CDR3 is TGTGCCTGGAGTGTACGGGGGAACACTGAAGCTTTCTTT. Amino acids: CAWSVRGNTEAFF. The full variable domain, completed using reference TRBV30 and TRBJ1-1, is SQTIHQWPATLVQPVGSPLSLECTVEGTSNPNLYWYRQAAGRGLQLLFYSVGIGQISSEVPQNLSASRPQDRQFILSSKKLLLSDSGFYLCAWSVRGNTEAFFGQGTRLTVV.

The chain couples TRBV5-1 to TRBJ2-2; the match to TRBD1 covers 7 bases. Germline trimming cut 0 bases from V and 1 base from J; bases unmatched to any gene: 3. From germline, CDR1 is SGHRS and CDR2 YFSETQ. This CDR3 comprises 16 residues. CDR3 residues: CASSLGTGLNTGELFF. The CDR3 nucleotides read TGCGCCAGCAGCTTGGGGACAGGTTTGAACACCGGGGAGCTGTTTTTT.

J is TRBJ1-2 and V is TRBV19, with TRBD1 identical over 7 bases. The germline gives CDR1 LNHDA, CDR2 SQIVND (reference sequence). J lost 8 bases, V lost 5 bases, and 14 bases had no gene match. This CDR3 comprises 15 residues. The CDR3 region has the DNA TGTGCCAGTAGTGACGACCGCGGGACAGCTCTCGGCTACACCTTC. Protein product: CASSDDRGTALGYTF.

This chain uses TRBV7-8 with TRBJ2-3; the match to TRBD2 covers 11 bases. After removal of 1 base from V and 6 bases from J, the junction contained 6 bases not matched to a gene. The CDR3 is 16 amino acids. Germline lookup yields CDR1 SGHVS and CDR2 FQNEAQ. The CDR3 DNA is TGTGCCAGCAGCTTAGGTAGCGGGAGGGCAAGTGATACGCAGTATTTT. It codes for CASSLGSGRASDTQYF.

The chain joins TRBV7-9 to TRBJ2-7; TRBD2 matches 11 bases. The trim removed 0 bases at V and 2 bases at J, leaving 6 bases unmatched. CDR1 is SEHNR and CDR2 is FQNEAQ in the germline V gene (reference sequence). This CDR3 has 17 residues. The CDR3 sequence: CASSLAELAGATYEQYF. The DNA of the CDR3 is TGTGCCAGCAGCTTAGCGGAACTAGCGGGGGCGACCTACGAGCAGTACTTC.

CDR3: CASTGTGGVYGYTF. CDR3 coding DNA: TGTGCCAGCACCGGGACAGGGGGGGTCTATGGCTACACCTTC. The chain has TRBV5-4 and TRBJ1-2, with TRBD1 matching 11 bases. The junction had 5 bases not matched to a gene; V was cut back by 6 bases and J by 4 bases. Germline V gene lookup returns CDR1 SGHNT and CDR2 YYREEE (reference sequence). The CDR3 runs to 14 residues.

This clone was seen just once. The chain recombines TRBV6-1 with TRBJ2-3; 11 bases line up with TRBD2. The germline CDR1 and CDR2 sequences are MNHNS and SASEGT. After removal of 11 bases from V and 3 bases from J, the junction contained 7 bases not matched to a gene. This CDR3 contains 14 residues. CDR3 nucleotide sequence: TGTGCCGGGCAGACTAGCGGGGTTACAGATACGCAGTATTTT. Its translation is CAGQTSGVTDTQYF.

The V gene is TRBV4-3, the J gene TRBJ2-6; D is possibly TRBD1 (5 bases). This CDR3 contains 21 residues. V was pared by 0 bases and J by 0 bases, with 21 bases between. Germline-derived CDR1 and CDR2 are LGHNA and YSLEER. CDR3 coding DNA: TGCGCCAGCAGCCAAGAAACGGCTGTCGGCCAGGGTGGCTCTGGGGCCAACGTCCTGACTTTC. Protein product: CASSQETAVGQGGSGANVLTF.

The chain employs TRBV6-5 and TRBJ2-3; 8 bases are a match to TRBD1. With 0 bases clipped from V and 2 bases from J, the junction kept 4 bases outside the gene matches. There are 16 residues in the CDR3. CDR1 MNHEY and CDR2 SVGAGI come from the germline V gene. CDR3 in amino acids: CASSYSDRAPTDTQYF. The CDR3 DNA follows: TGTGCCAGCAGTTACTCGGACAGGGCCCCCACAGATACGCAGTATTTT.

The DNA of the CDR3 is TGTGCCAGCTCACCAGTGGGACAGGGCTCCTACGAGCAGTACTTC. Residues: CASSPVGQGSYEQYF. This chain connects TRBV18 to TRBJ2-5; 9 positions agree with TRBD1. Matching the DNA end better, TRBJ2-7 makes the J call doubtful. The CDR3 has 15 residues. The germline V gene has CDR1 KGHSH and CDR2 LQKENI.

The V call is TRBV19, the J call TRBJ1-2; D is unresolved. Germline CDR1 LNHDA, CDR2 SQIVND (reference sequence). V was trimmed by 3 bases and J by 2 bases, leaving 13 bases between them. The CDR3 totals 15 residues. The CDR3 nucleotides are TGTGCCAGTAGTATCCGGGTAGGAGTCAACTATGGCTACACCTTC. Translation gives CASSIRVGVNYGYTF.

The chain recombines TRBV15 with TRBJ1-5; the match to TRBD1 covers 10 bases. Trimming cost V 1 base and J 11 bases; bases outside gene matches: 8. This CDR3 has 15 amino acids. Germline V gene lookup returns CDR1 LNHNV and CDR2 YYDKDF (reference sequence). CDR3 DNA: TGTGCCACCAGCAGAGGGGGGACAGGGGCTATGGCCCAGCATTTT. Protein sequence: CATSRGGTGAMAQHF. The full variable domain, its missing parts supplied by reference TRBV15 and TRBJ1-5, is DAMVIQNPRYQVTQFGKPVTLSCSQTLNHNVMYWYQQKSSQAPKLLFHYYDKDFNNEADTPDNFQSRRPNTSFCFLDIRSPGLGDTAMYLCATSRGGTGAMAQHFGDGTRLSIL.

The CDR3: CASSPGGASGNNEQFF. The CDR3 region has the DNA TGTGCCAGCTCACCGGGGGGGGCTAGCGGGAATAATGAGCAGTTCTTC. The chain joins TRBV18 to TRBJ2-1, with 9 bases aligning to TRBD2. V shed 3 bases, J shed 7 bases, and the junction held 10 bases outside the gene matches. CDR1 and CDR2 from the germline V gene are KGHSH and LQKENI. The CDR3 length is 16 residues.

This chain links TRBV5-1 with TRBJ2-3; D not resolved. V lost 1 base, J lost 0 bases, and 9 bases lay in between. The CDR3 consists of 15 residues. CDR1 is SGHRS, CDR2 YFSETQ, per germline. The DNA for the CDR3 is TGCGCCAGCAGCTTGCAGGCCAGGAGCACAGATACGCAGTATTTT. Translation: CASSLQARSTDTQYF.

CDR3 sequence: CAISELAGTQETQYF. Here the CDR3 DNA reads TGTGCCATCAGTGAACTAGCGGGAACACAAGAGACCCAGTACTTC. The V gene is TRBV10-3, the J gene TRBJ2-5; TRBD2 matches 10 bases. Germline CDR1 is ENHRY and CDR2 is SYGVKD. The CDR3 spans 15 residues. J lost 2 bases, V lost 3 bases, and 3 bases had no gene match.

The V gene is TRBV5-1, the J gene TRBJ1-3; TRBD1 aligns across 7 bases. After removal of 4 bases from V and 4 bases from J, the junction contained 8 bases not matched to a gene. Germline CDR1 and CDR2: SGHRS and YFSETQ. The CDR3 sequence is 15 residues long. CDR3 nucleotides: TGCGCCAGCAGCATGACAGGGTTTGGAGGAAACACCATATATTTT. Its protein is CASSMTGFGGNTIYF. The full variable domain, with the rest looked up from reference TRBV5-1 and TRBJ1-3, is KAGVTQTPRYLIKTRGQQVTLSCSPISGHRSVSWYQQTPGQGLQFLFEYFSETQRNKGNFPGRFSGRQFSNSRSEMNVSTLELGDSALYLCASSMTGFGGNTIYFGEGSWLTVV.

V usage is TRBV27 and J usage is TRBJ2-5, with 8 bases matching TRBD1. The J call may be faulty, since TRBJ2-7 better matches the DNA end. Germline V gene data show CDR1 as MNHEY and CDR2 as SMNVEV (reference sequence). The CDR3 has 15 amino acids. The DNA of the CDR3 is TGTGCCAGCAGTTTATCGACAGGGGCCACCTACGAGCAGTACTTC. It encodes CASSLSTGATYEQYF.

The V gene is TRBV29-1, the J gene TRBJ1-1, with TRBD1 identical over 9 bases. Germline trimming cut 7 bases from V and 6 bases from J; bases unmatched to any gene: 12. In germline, CDR1 is SQVTM, CDR2 ANQGSEA. The length of the CDR3 is 14 residues. CDR3 region: CSARTGTGSSEAFF. The CDR3, as DNA: TGCAGCGCCCGAACCGGGACAGGGTCGTCTGAAGCTTTCTTT.

The chain combines TRBV2 with TRBJ1-2; 12 bases align to TRBD1. The CDR3 is made up of 14 amino acids. V was pared by 4 bases and J by 7 bases, with 4 bases of the junction left unmatched. Germline CDR1 SNHLY, CDR2 FYNNEI. CDR3: CASSAGTGGFGYTF. The CDR3 bases are TGTGCCAGCAGTGCAGGGACAGGGGGCTTTGGCTACACCTTC.

The chain recombines TRBV5-1 with TRBJ2-3, with D tentatively TRBD2 (5 bases). Trimming removed 2 bases at V and 5 bases at J, with 15 bases between. Germline loops: CDR1 SGHRS, CDR2 YFSETQ. This CDR3 is 15 amino acids long. The DNA for the CDR3 is TGCGCCAGCAGCTTACGTAGCGTCTCAGGAGATACGCAGTATTTT. It translates to CASSLRSVSGDTQYF.

The chain carries TRBV6-4 and TRBJ2-2; tentative D call: TRBD2 (6 bases). V was pared by 3 bases and J by 3 bases, with 11 bases between. The CDR3 has 15 amino acids. Germline-derived CDR1 and CDR2 are MRHNA and SNTAGT. CDR3 loop: CASSETSRYTGELFF. CDR3 DNA sequence: TGTGCCAGCAGTGAAACTAGCCGGTACACCGGGGAGCTGTTTTTT.

V gene TRBV6-1 combines with J gene TRBJ2-6, with a tentative D call TRBD2 (6 bases). This CDR3 has 15 amino acids. Germline values: CDR1 MNHNS, CDR2 SASEGT. Trimming removed 10 bases from V and 0 bases from J, with 13 bases in between. This CDR3 reads CATRIGGSGANVLTF. The CDR3 DNA follows: TGTGCCACCAGGATCGGGGGCTCTGGGGCCAACGTCCTGACTTTC.

The gene calls are TRBV5-8 and TRBJ1-4, with 7 nucleotides matching TRBD1. CDR1 is SGHTS, CDR2 YDEGEE, per germline. The CDR3 sequence is 15 residues long. Unmatched junction bases numbered 2, after V lost 3 bases and J lost 0 bases. CDR3 in DNA: TGTGCCAGCAGCTCCACAGGGGCAACTAATGAAAAACTGTTTTTT. Protein sequence: CASSSTGATNEKLFF.

The chain couples TRBV7-9 to TRBJ2-5, with 8 bases aligning to TRBD2. The CDR3 consists of 16 residues. The germline CDR1 and CDR2 sequences are SEHNR and FQNEAQ (reference sequence). V was clipped by 2 bases and J by 5 bases; unmatched bases: 10. In nucleotides, the CDR3 is TGTGCCAGCAGCTTACCGGGGGGGACCGGAGGGGAGACCCAGTACTTC. This sequence encodes CASSLPGGTGGETQYF.

The chain recombines TRBV6-1 with TRBJ1-1; 9 nucleotides agree with TRBD1. Per the germline V gene, CDR1 is MNHNS and CDR2 is SASEGT. CDR3 length equals 15 residues. V trimming: 5 bases; J trimming: 3 bases; junction bases outside the gene matches: 7. For the CDR3, the DNA is TGTGCCAGCAGTAAAGGAACAGGGGGCGACACTGAAGCTTTCTTT. Encoded protein: CASSKGTGGDTEAFF.

The gene calls are TRBV28 and TRBJ1-3; unclear D gene. Germline CDR1 reads MDHEN; CDR2 reads SYDVKM. V was clipped by 6 bases and J by 4 bases, with 7 bases between them. This CDR3 comprises 12 residues. Here the CDR3 reads CASSLPGNTIYF. Here the CDR3 DNA reads TGTGCCAGCAGCCTTCCGGGAAACACCATATATTTT.